The rows below give T cell receptor beta chains drawn from one sample of a study of blood T cell repertoires in COVID-19. The table came from immunoSEQ multiplex PCR; TCRdb's copy has only in-frame clones and leaves some out. Of under 200,000 clones detected, 70% to 90% appear once; the ten largest clones hold roughly 21%. Source material: peripheral blood. These receptors came from a man aged 55 to 70 with active or convalescent COVID-19. Both conserved end residues are part of each CDR3. The D gene is left open where the match is weak. Part of the rows lack a size; the others show once, few, many or a class for expanded clones.

size	V	J	length	D	DNA	CDR3
-	TRBV18	TRBJ2-1	12	-	TGTGCCAGCTCACCCCAGGGCAATGAGCAGTTCTTC	CASSPQGNEQFF
-	TRBV7-3	TRBJ1-1	15	TRBD1	TGTGCCAGCAGCCAAAGCCCTACAGGGGGAGTAGAAGCTTTCTTT	CASSQSPTGGVEAFF
-	TRBV6-1	TRBJ2-1	18	TRBD2	TGTGCCAGCAGTGATTATCGGGCTAGCGGGGGGAAATACAATGAGCAGTTCTTC	CASSDYRASGGKYNEQFF
-	TRBV5-5	TRBJ2-6	18	TRBD1	TGTGCCAGCAGCACCCAGGACAGGGGGCTCTCAGGGGCCAACGTCCTGACTTTC	CASSTQDRGLSGANVLTF
-	TRBV7-2	TRBJ1-1	15	-	TGTGCCAGCAGCTTAGGGACATATATGAACACTGAAGCTTTCTTT	CASSLGTYMNTEAFF
once	TRBV2	TRBJ2-2	15	-	TGTGCCAGCAGGGGACTTCTCCAGAACACCGGGGAGCTGTTTTTT	CASRGLLQNTGELFF
-	TRBV4-2	TRBJ1-4	14	TRBD1	TGTGCCAGCAGCCCGACAGGGCCGGGCGAAAAACTGTTTTTT	CASSPTGPGEKLFF
-	TRBV4-1	TRBJ2-2	15	-	TGCGCCAGCAGCCAAGTGTCGGGAAACACCGGGGAGCTGTTTTTT	CASSQVSGNTGELFF
once	TRBV20-1	TRBJ2-7	18	TRBD1	TGCAGTGCTAGTAGACGCGACGACGGGACAGGCACAACCTACGAGCAGTACTTC	CSASRRDDGTGTTYEQYF
-	TRBV3-1/TRBV3-2	TRBJ2-3	16	-	TGTGCCAGCAGCCAAGGACTAGTAGCGCTCACAGATACGCAGTATTTT	CASSQGLVALTDTQYF
-	TRBV6-1	TRBJ2-1	15	TRBD2	TGTGCCAGCAGTGAATTTAGCGGGGGGCCCAATGAGCAGTTCTTC	CASSEFSGGPNEQFF
-	TRBV6-6	TRBJ1-2	14	-	TGTGCCAGCAGTAAAGAAGACCGCCCGGGTGGCTACACCTTC	CASSKEDRPGGYTF
-	TRBV18	TRBJ2-7	14	TRBD1	TGTGCCAGCTCACCACGGGACAGTTCCTACGAGCAGTACTTC	CASSPRDSSYEQYF
few	TRBV7-7	TRBJ2-5	15	-	TGTGCCAGCAGCTTAGACGGCAGGGGTCAAGAGACCCAGTACTTC	CASSLDGRGQETQYF
-	TRBV19	TRBJ2-7	15	TRBD1	TGTGCCAGTAGTTCGGGACAGGGGGCTTTAGACGAGCAGTACTTC	CASSSGQGALDEQYF
-	TRBV10-3	TRBJ2-1	16	-	TGTGCCATCAGTGAGTCGGGCGCAAGCTCCTACAATGAGCAGTTCTTC	CAISESGASSYNEQFF
-	TRBV4-1	TRBJ2-1	11	-	TGCGCCAGCAGCCAGAGGCATGAGCAGTTCTTC	CASSQRHEQFF
-	TRBV9	TRBJ2-5	16	-	TGTGCCAGCAGCGTAGCTACGGCAGGGGCTCAAGAGACCCAGTACTTC	CASSVATAGAQETQYF
-	TRBV9	TRBJ2-3	15	-	TGTGCCAGCAGCGTACGGTCTAGCGGCACAGATACGCAGTATTTT	CASSVRSSGTDTQYF
-	TRBV11-2	TRBJ1-3	13	-	TGTGCCAGCAGCTTACATAGTGGAAACACCATATATTTT	CASSLHSGNTIYF
-	TRBV7-9	TRBJ2-7	16	-	TGTGCCAGCAGCTTAGACCAATATCCTAGGGGCTACGAGCAGTACTTC	CASSLDQYPRGYEQYF
-	TRBV11-2	TRBJ1-2	13	-	TGTGCCAGCAGCCCGGAGGAGGGCTATGGCTACACCTTC	CASSPEEGYGYTF
-	TRBV5-1	TRBJ2-2	14	-	TGCGCCAGCAGCCTGGGTGTATTCACCGGGGAGCTGTTTTTT	CASSLGVFTGELFF
-	TRBV12-3/TRBV12-4	TRBJ1-2	13	-	TGTGCCAGCAGTTTCGTGGGGGCGTTCGGCTACACCTTC	CASSFVGAFGYTF
-	TRBV15	TRBJ2-3	15	TRBD1	TGTGCCACCAGCAGAGGCGACAGGGTGGGAGATACGCAGTATTTT	CATSRGDRVGDTQYF
-	TRBV27	TRBJ1-6	16	-	TGTGCCAGCAGTTCCCCGCCGGGACAAGATAATTCACCCCTCCACTTT	CASSSPPGQDNSPLHF
-	TRBV16	TRBJ1-2	13	-	TGTGCCAGCAGCCAATCGTCAGGGGTTGGCTACACCTTC	CASSQSSGVGYTF
-	TRBV6-5	TRBJ1-2	11	-	TGTGCCAGCGGTTGGACAGAAGTCTACACCTTC	CASGWTEVYTF
-	TRBV2	TRBJ1-5	13	TRBD1	TGTGCCAGCGGGACAGGGAACAATCAGCCCCAGCATTTT	CASGTGNNQPQHF
-	TRBV6-5	TRBJ1-1	13	-	TGTGCCAGCAGTTACGCCAGGGGTACTGAAGCTTTCTTT	CASSYARGTEAFF
few	TRBV6-1	TRBJ2-2	13	-	TGTGCCAGCAGTGAAGCGCTTACTGGGGAGCTGTTTTTT	CASSEALTGELFF
-	TRBV2	TRBJ2-5	14	TRBD2	TGTGCCAGCAGCAAGACTAGCGGACAAGAGACCCAGTACTTC	CASSKTSGQETQYF
-	TRBV4-1	TRBJ1-2	13	-	TGCGCCAGCAGCCCCGTACAGGACCCTGGCTACACCTTC	CASSPVQDPGYTF
-	TRBV19	TRBJ2-2	18	TRBD2	TGTGCCAGTAGTGTCGGACTAGCGGGGGGGCCAGGCACCGGGGAGCTGTTTTTT	CASSVGLAGGPGTGELFF
few	TRBV9	TRBJ1-3	15	-	TGTGCCAGCACCTCCGGGGGGGCAAGTGGAAACACCATATATTTT	CASTSGGASGNTIYF
-	TRBV6-1	TRBJ1-5	14	-	TGTGCCAGCAGTGAAGGGGCAGGCCCTCGACCCCAGCATTTT	CASSEGAGPRPQHF
-	TRBV2	TRBJ2-5	15	TRBD1	TGTGCCAGCAGTGAAGGGGCGACAGGGGGAGAGACCCAGTACTTC	CASSEGATGGETQYF
-	TRBV7-9	TRBJ2-7	14	-	TGTGCCACCCAAAGTGGGGGCAGGGGAGGGGAGCAGTACTTC	CATQSGGRGGEQYF
-	TRBV29-1	TRBJ2-5	12	-	TGCAGCGTTGTGACAGACCAAGAGACCCAGTACTTC	CSVVTDQETQYF
-	TRBV11-1	TRBJ2-5	16	TRBD2	TGTGCCAGCAGGTTTACTAGCGGGGGGGGGCCCGAGACCCAGTACTTC	CASRFTSGGGPETQYF
-	TRBV10-3	TRBJ2-7	14	TRBD2	TGTGCCATCAGTGACCTAGCGGTAACCTACGAGCAGTACTTC	CAISDLAVTYEQYF
-	TRBV5-1	TRBJ2-3	18	TRBD2	TGCGCCAGCAGCGCGGGGACTAGCGGGGGGGCCCTTGGAGATACGCAGTATTTT	CASSAGTSGGALGDTQYF
-	TRBV18	TRBJ1-2	19	TRBD1	TGTGCCAGCTCACCATTAAGAGGGACAGGGATTCGGACGGGCTATGGCTACACCTTC	CASSPLRGTGIRTGYGYTF
-	TRBV4-1	TRBJ1-2	12	-	TGCGCCAGCAGCCACCTTACGGGGGGCTACACCTTC	CASSHLTGGYTF
-	TRBV6-5	TRBJ2-2	16	-	TGTGCCAGCAGTTACTCGGGCTACTCGAACACCGGGGAGCTGTTTTTT	CASSYSGYSNTGELFF
-	TRBV6-5	TRBJ2-5	14	TRBD2	TGTGCCAGCAGCCCGGGACTAGCGGGGGGGCCCCAGTACTTC	CASSPGLAGGPQYF
-	TRBV2	TRBJ1-2	12	-	TGTGCCAGCAGTGATACCGGTTATGGCTACACCTTC	CASSDTGYGYTF
few	TRBV5-1	TRBJ1-2	15	TRBD1	TGCGCCAGCAGCTCAGGGGGCCCCATCGGGGATGGCTACACCTTC	CASSSGGPIGDGYTF
-	TRBV2	TRBJ2-3	13	-	TGTGCCAGCAGTCAGGGTCGGGCAGATACGCAGTATTTT	CASSQGRADTQYF
once	TRBV7-6	TRBJ2-2	16	-	TGTGCCAGCAGCTTAAGGGGTCGGGCGAACACCGGGGAGCTGTTTTTT	CASSLRGRANTGELFF
once	TRBV30	TRBJ1-2	16	TRBD1	TGTGCCTGGAGTAGGGGGCTGGGGACAGCGTACTATGGCTACACCTTC	CAWSRGLGTAYYGYTF
-	TRBV6-5	TRBJ2-5	14	-	TGTGCCAGCAGTTACTTGGCAGGGTGGGAGACCCAGTACTTC	CASSYLAGWETQYF
-	TRBV18	TRBJ1-4	16	-	TGTGCCAGCTCGTATGCAAGAGGGGGAATGGATGAAAAACTGTTTTTT	CASSYARGGMDEKLFF